This T cell receptor beta chain was sequenced during a study of T-cell reconstitution after alpha-beta-depleted transplantation in children. Study results and caveats: Reportedly, roughly two months post-transplant, alpha-beta T cells arose from several hundred expanded graft clones. T-cell counts and diversity at one year post-transplant came mainly from newly produced T cells. In some patients, recipient T cells and intrathymic progenitors surviving conditioning explained high day-60 diversity.

Germline V gene sequence: CDR1 WSHSY, CDR2 SAAADI. The CDR3 is 11 amino acids. With 7 bases removed from V and 6 bases from J, the gap between germline ends came to 10 bases. Comment on this clonotype: Its target is not known.

Preparation of the TCRbeta library used unique molecular identifiers. Each CDR3 protein is one row after TCRdb ran MiXCR on the PCR reads. The data show around 420,000 distinct CDR3 sequences, about a sixth seen once. This chain uses TRBV10-2 with TRBJ2-7; D is perhaps TRBD1 (5 bases). Sequencing used PBMCs, mostly from graft donor cells, obtained 360 days after TCRalphabeta/CD19-depleted stem cell transplant. The TCR originated in a boy under two years old who had a stem cell transplant for Wiskott-Aldrich syndrome, so the T cells may come from the graft donor. CDR3 protein: CASKSGPEQYF. CDR3 coding DNA: TGCGCCAGCAAGTCAGGGCCCGAGCAGTACTTC.